This is a list of T cell receptor beta chains from one sample in a study of identical twins. MiXCR was run by TCRdb on the 5' RACE reads, yielding one entry per CDR3 protein. The repertoire holds 450,000 or so distinct CDR3 sequences, with less than 25% as singletons. Separately, the same data were catalogued under a study of T cells expressing NK-cell markers.

The specimen was CD4+ T cells sorted from blood. The receptors here all came from a young woman in good health. CDR3s include the opening cysteine and the closing phenylalanine or tryptophan. A D gene is named only where the DNA matches it firmly. Where a row states a size, it is once, few, many or the class of an expanded clone; other rows omit it.

v_gene	d_gene	j_gene	abundance	CDR3aa	CDR3nt
TRBV6-5	NA	TRBJ1-2	NA	CASSYRTAIEGYTF	TGTGCCAGCAGTTACCGGACGGCAATAGAAGGCTACACCTTC
TRBV20-1	NA	TRBJ2-2	NA	CSAWASRPGELFF	TGCAGTGCTTGGGCCTCCCGTCCCGGGGAGCTGTTTTTT
TRBV11-2	NA	TRBJ2-7	few	CASSSARTVYEQYF	TGTGCCAGCAGCTCCGCCCGGACAGTCTACGAGCAGTACTTC
TRBV20-1	NA	TRBJ1-1	NA	CSASVDSNTEAFF	TGCAGTGCTAGTGTCGATTCGAACACTGAAGCTTTCTTT
TRBV5-1	TRBD1	TRBJ2-2	NA	CASSFRTGGSGELFF	TGCGCCAGCAGCTTTAGGACAGGGGGCTCCGGGGAGCTGTTTTTT
TRBV18	TRBD1	TRBJ1-2	few	CASSQDRASGYTF	TGTGCCAGCTCACAAGACAGGGCGAGTGGCTACACCTTC
TRBV29-1	TRBD1	TRBJ1-2	NA	CSVQGAHGYTF	TGCAGCGTTCAGGGGGCTCATGGCTACACCTTC
TRBV7-2	NA	TRBJ2-1	many	CASSLLGGSYNEQFF	TGTGCCAGCAGCTTGTTGGGGGGCTCCTACAATGAGCAGTTCTTC
TRBV30	TRBD1	TRBJ1-2	NA	CASDRGNGYTF	TGTGCCTCGGACAGGGGGAATGGCTACACCTTC
TRBV20-1	TRBD2	TRBJ2-3	NA	CSASISGGAYTQYF	TGCAGTGCTAGTATCAGCGGGGGGGCATATACGCAGTATTTT
TRBV10-1	TRBD2	TRBJ2-1	NA	CASSEIGRAVDEQFF	TGCGCCAGCAGTGAGATCGGGAGGGCCGTCGATGAGCAGTTCTTC
TRBV20-1	TRBD2	TRBJ2-3	NA	CSGARAGDPRTTDTQYF	TGCAGTGGGGCTCGAGCGGGGGACCCCCGAACCACAGATACGCAGTATTTT
TRBV6-1	TRBD1	TRBJ1-1	NA	CASGHRGSGEAFF	TGTGCCAGCGGCCACAGGGGGTCTGGTGAAGCTTTCTTT
TRBV6-5	NA	TRBJ1-2	few	CASSYPGAGYTF	TGTGCCAGCAGTTACCCGGGGGCTGGCTACACCTTC
TRBV7-2	NA	TRBJ2-7	NA	CASSFTQGPFYEQYF	TGTGCCAGCAGCTTCACACAGGGCCCTTTCTACGAGCAGTACTTC
TRBV5-1	NA	TRBJ2-1	NA	CASSLAYRTVATNEQFF	TGCGCCAGCAGCTTGGCCTACAGAACAGTAGCGACCAATGAGCAGTTCTTC
TRBV9	TRBD1	TRBJ2-2	NA	CASSADRARNTGELFF	TGTGCCAGCAGCGCCGACAGGGCTCGGAACACCGGGGAGCTGTTTTTT
TRBV20-1	TRBD2	TRBJ2-3	few	CSATGTSGTSTDTQYF	TGCAGTGCTACTGGGACTAGCGGGACAAGCACAGATACGCAGTATTTT
TRBV5-1	TRBD2	TRBJ2-7	few	CASSPRLAATYEQYF	TGCGCCAGCAGCCCCCGACTAGCGGCCACCTACGAGCAGTACTTC
TRBV6-1	TRBD2	TRBJ2-7	NA	CASVKLAGGHYEQYF	TGTGCCAGCGTGAAACTAGCGGGGGGCCACTACGAACAGTACTTC
TRBV11-2	TRBD2	TRBJ2-1	few	CASSPLAGPLRWQFF	TGTGCCAGCAGCCCCTTAGCGGGACCCCTTCGTTGGCAGTTCTTC
TRBV5-1	TRBD1	TRBJ2-1	few	CASSLGQGAGNEQFF	TGCGCCAGCAGCTTGGGGCAGGGGGCAGGGAATGAGCAGTTCTTC
TRBV12-3/TRBV12-4	TRBD1	TRBJ2-2	NA	CASSPRQGVTGELFF	TGTGCCAGCAGCCCTAGACAGGGGGTCACCGGGGAGCTGTTTTTT
TRBV20-1	TRBD2	TRBJ2-3	NA	CSARDTTSGVLDTQYF	TGCAGTGCTAGAGATACGACTAGCGGAGTTTTAGATACGCAGTATTTT
TRBV3-1	NA	TRBJ2-5	NA	CASIGLDTPGPKGTQYF	TGTGCCAGCATCGGCTTGGACACCCCAGGGCCCAAAGGGACCCAGTACTTC
TRBV29-1	TRBD2	TRBJ2-3	NA	CSVLGSGRALSTDTQYF	TGCAGCGTTTTAGGTAGCGGGAGGGCCCTTTCGACAGATACGCAGTATTTT
TRBV7-8	TRBD2	TRBJ2-5	NA	CASSPLRGVWETQYF	TGTGCCAGCAGCCCCCTGCGGGGGGTTTGGGAGACCCAGTACTTC
TRBV5-1	NA	TRBJ2-2	many	CASRVSGLQNTGELFF	TGCGCCAGCAGGGTGAGCGGCCTACAGAACACCGGGGAGCTGTTTTTT
TRBV10-3	TRBD2	TRBJ2-1	NA	CAISNLGGSSYNEQFF	TGTGCCATCAGCAACCTGGGGGGGAGCTCCTACAATGAGCAGTTCTTC
TRBV5-6	TRBD1	TRBJ1-1	few	CASSLAGYRGEAFF	TGTGCCAGCAGCTTGGCCGGGTACAGGGGGGAAGCTTTCTTT
TRBV5-1	NA	TRBJ2-1	few	CASSLGPVVGAQFF	TGCGCCAGCAGCCTAGGACCGGTCGTGGGTGCGCAGTTCTTC
TRBV20-1	NA	TRBJ1-3	many	CSANQGGAGNTIYF	TGCAGTGCTAACCAGGGTGGGGCTGGAAACACCATATATTTT
TRBV20-1	TRBD2	TRBJ2-3	NA	CSAPLAGGYSTDTQYF	TGCAGTGCCCCCCTAGCGGGAGGGTACAGCACAGATACGCAGTATTTT
TRBV3-1	NA	TRBJ1-2	few	CASSQEGGYGYTF	TGTGCCAGCAGCCAAGAGGGAGGCTATGGCTACACCTTC
TRBV12-3/TRBV12-4	NA	TRBJ1-2	NA	CAIQGRRGYGYTF	TGTGCCATCCAAGGCAGGAGAGGCTATGGCTACACCTTC
TRBV7-9	TRBD1	TRBJ1-2	NA	CASSFTGEAGYTF	TGTGCCAGCAGCTTCACAGGGGAGGCTGGCTACACCTTC
TRBV7-6	NA	TRBJ1-1	many	CASSPSTGLNTEAFF	TGTGCCAGCAGCCCAAGTACAGGATTGAACACTGAAGCTTTCTTT
TRBV7-6	TRBD1	TRBJ1-6	NA	CASSLRQGAVTPLHF	TGTGCCAGCAGCTTGCGACAGGGGGCTGTGACACCCCTCCACTTT
TRBV4-3	NA	TRBJ2-1	few	CASSQETEGSEQFF	TGCGCCAGCAGCCAAGAAACAGAGGGGAGTGAGCAGTTCTTC
TRBV5-1	NA	TRBJ2-6	NA	CASSIRQSVSSGANVLTF	TGCGCCAGCAGCATTAGACAGTCAGTAAGCTCTGGGGCCAACGTCCTGACTTTC
TRBV5-1	NA	TRBJ2-5	many	CASSLGRGKETQYF	TGCGCCAGCAGCTTGGGCCGAGGAAAAGAGACCCAGTACTTC
TRBV7-6	TRBD1	TRBJ1-1	NA	CASSRGQGRSAFF	TGTGCCAGCAGCCGGGGACAGGGCAGGTCGGCTTTCTTT
TRBV5-1	NA	TRBJ2-1	few	CASSFGAQAVNEQFF	TGCGCCAGCAGCTTCGGGGCTCAGGCGGTCAATGAGCAGTTCTTC
TRBV7-2	NA	TRBJ2-7	NA	CASSLAWDEQYF	TGTGCCAGCAGCTTAGCGTGGGACGAGCAGTACTTC
TRBV5-1	NA	TRBJ2-5	NA	CASSFGAGTQETQYF	TGCGCCAGCAGCTTTGGCGCGGGGACCCAAGAGACCCAGTACTTC
TRBV2	NA	TRBJ2-1	NA	CASSLKGDSYNEQFF	TGTGCCAGCAGTCTTAAGGGGGACTCCTACAATGAGCAGTTCTTC
TRBV6-1	NA	TRBJ2-5	few	CASRRRRSSGGSGETQYF	TGTGCCAGCCGGAGGAGGAGGTCATCTGGGGGGTCGGGAGAGACCCAGTACTTC
TRBV18	TRBD2	TRBJ2-1	NA	CASSPHAGGSNNEQFF	TGTGCCAGCTCACCACATGCGGGGGGCTCGAACAATGAGCAGTTCTTC
TRBV11-3	TRBD1	TRBJ2-7	few	CASSSRQGHYEQYF	TGTGCCAGCAGCTCGAGACAGGGACACTACGAGCAGTACTTC
TRBV12-3/TRBV12-4	NA	TRBJ2-1	NA	CASVADKYNEQFF	TGTGCCAGCGTAGCTGATAAGTACAATGAGCAGTTCTTC
TRBV5-1	TRBD1	TRBJ2-3	NA	CASRVARGQDTQYF	TGCGCCAGCAGGGTAGCGAGGGGGCAAGATACGCAGTATTTT
TRBV6-5	TRBD1	TRBJ2-1	NA	CASSYPRGKGWNEQFF	TGTGCCAGCAGTTACCCCAGGGGGAAAGGGTGGAATGAGCAGTTCTTC
TRBV5-1	TRBD1	TRBJ2-1	few	CASKGTGGSNEQFF	TGCGCCAGCAAGGGGACAGGGGGCTCAAATGAGCAGTTCTTC
TRBV20-1	NA	TRBJ2-3	few	CSHRGAGDTQYF	TGCAGTCACCGGGGGGCGGGAGATACGCAGTATTTT
TRBV20-1	TRBD1	TRBJ1-1	few	CSATVWGRGWNTEAFF	TGCAGTGCTACAGTATGGGGCAGGGGGTGGAACACTGAAGCTTTCTTT